Listed below are T cell receptor beta chains from one sample, sequenced in a study of cytomegalovirus exposure and HLA in healthy donors. Using immunoSEQ multiplex PCR, the repertoire was profiled, and TCRdb retains in-frame clones only, with some absent. The table lists tens of thousands of clones, around 72% of them singletons. The sequenced sample was PBMCs. These TCRs come from a woman in her 30s in good health and CMV-seropositive. CDR3s include the opening cysteine and the closing phenylalanine or tryptophan. Fields, in order: V gene, clone size, D gene, J gene, CDR3 DNA, CDR3 protein. A D gene is named only where the DNA matches it firmly. Not every row has a clone size; where given, it reads once, few, many or a size class.

TRBV2	once	NA	TRBJ2-1	TGTGCCAGCAGTGACGTTTCGGTTTACAATGAGCAGTTCTTC	CASSDVSVYNEQFF
TRBV9	NA	NA	TRBJ1-1	TGTGCCAGCAGCGTAGGTAACATGAACACTGAAGCTTTCTTT	CASSVGNMNTEAFF
TRBV10-2	once	TRBD1	TRBJ2-7	TGCGCCAGCAGCGATTCCGGGACAGGGGCTACGACTACCTACGAGCAGTACTTC	CASSDSGTGATTTYEQYF
TRBV6-5	NA	NA	TRBJ1-2	TGTGCCAGCAGTAAAGGGGGAATCTATGGCTACACCTTC	CASSKGGIYGYTF
TRBV28	NA	NA	TRBJ1-4	TGTGCCAGCATCCAAGGGGGGGCGGGTGAAAAACTGTTTTTT	CASIQGGAGEKLFF
TRBV5-1	NA	NA	TRBJ1-1	TGCGCCAGCAGGTCGACAGGACGTACTGAAGCTTTCTTT	CASRSTGRTEAFF
TRBV27	NA	NA	TRBJ2-6	TGTGCCAGCCAATCGAAGTGGCTCTCTGGGGCCAACGTCCTGACTTTC	CASQSKWLSGANVLTF
TRBV7-9	NA	NA	TRBJ1-4	TGTGCCAGCAGCTCCCTGGGCTCGATGGGTGAAAAACTGTTTTTT	CASSSLGSMGEKLFF
TRBV15	few	NA	TRBJ2-1	TGTGCCACCAGCAGAGGTTCGGGGGAGGCAAATGAGCAGTTCTTC	CATSRGSGEANEQFF
TRBV28	NA	TRBD2	TRBJ2-5	TGTGCCAGCAGTCAGAGGACTAGCGGGGGAGAGACCCAGTACTTC	CASSQRTSGGETQYF
TRBV6-5	NA	NA	TRBJ2-1	TGTGCCAGCAGTTCTTGGCTGGCATTCGCCAATGAGCAGTTCTTC	CASSSWLAFANEQFF
TRBV6-4	few	NA	TRBJ2-3	TGTGCCAGCAGCCCTAGCCCTACCAATGCGGATACGCAGTATTTT	CASSPSPTNADTQYF
TRBV6-5	NA	NA	TRBJ1-6	TGTGCCAGCAGTCTCGGACCGGGGGATTCACCCCTCCACTTT	CASSLGPGDSPLHF
TRBV5-4	NA	TRBD1	TRBJ2-7	TGTGCCAGCAGCCCAGGACAGGGTGCCTACGAGCAGTACTTC	CASSPGQGAYEQYF
TRBV7-2	NA	NA	TRBJ1-3	TGTGCCAGCAGCTTAGCGCCGAAGACCGGGGGAGGAAACACCATATATTTT	CASSLAPKTGGGNTIYF
TRBV6-1	few	TRBD1	TRBJ1-5	TGTGCCAGCAGTGGACAGACAGGGGTTGGCAATCAGCCCCAGCATTTT	CASSGQTGVGNQPQHF
TRBV4-2	NA	NA	TRBJ2-1	TGTGCCAGCAGCCAAGAGGTCGGGGAGCAGTTCTTC	CASSQEVGEQFF
TRBV6-1	NA	NA	TRBJ1-1	TGTGCCAGTCGACAGGTCATGAACACTGAAGCTTTCTTT	CASRQVMNTEAFF
TRBV2	few	TRBD2	TRBJ2-2	TGTGCCAGCAGTATCACGACTAGCGTGAACACCGGGGAGCTGTTTTTT	CASSITTSVNTGELFF
TRBV5-1	many	TRBD2	TRBJ2-2	TGCGCCAGCAGCATAGCGGGAGGGGCGAACACCGGGGAGCTGTTTTTT	CASSIAGGANTGELFF
TRBV7-9	NA	NA	TRBJ2-1	TGTGCCAGCGCCCCGGGACTCCTGATTTACAATGAGCAGTTCTTC	CASAPGLLIYNEQFF
TRBV7-3	NA	TRBD2	TRBJ2-6	TGTGCCAGCAGCGGGCCGGGACTAGCGAATCGGGAGTCTGGGGCCAACGTCCTGACTTTC	CASSGPGLANRESGANVLTF
TRBV9	NA	NA	TRBJ2-7	TGTGCCAGCAGCCCCCGGACAGCAATCTACGAGCAGTACTTC	CASSPRTAIYEQYF
TRBV18	NA	TRBD1	TRBJ1-2	TGTGCCAGCTCACCCCCGGGAAGGGGGCAAGGCTACACCTTC	CASSPPGRGQGYTF
TRBV2	NA	NA	TRBJ2-1	TGTGCCAGCAGTGGAGGACTTGCCAATGAGCAGTTCTTC	CASSGGLANEQFF
TRBV6-5	once	NA	TRBJ2-4	TGTGCCAGCAGTTACAGAGGAGCCAAAAACATTCAGTACTTC	CASSYRGAKNIQYF
TRBV28	NA	NA	TRBJ1-1	TGTGCCAGCAGTGCGGGAATTGAAGCTTTCTTT	CASSAGIEAFF